Below, 28 T cell receptor beta chains from the same sample are listed, as sequenced in a study of T-cell memory formation after mild COVID-19. Each CDR3 protein is one row after TCRdb ran MiXCR on the 5' RACE reads. The sample carries roughly 130,000 distinct CDR3 sequences, approximately 15% recorded once. The source material was PBMCs or a T cell subset sorted from them (not recorded which). These receptors all come from a man aged 18 to 29 who had mild COVID-19 (a few samples of this study predate the infection). Cell type and time point are not known.

This clonotype was recorded only once. V usage is TRBV20-1 and J usage is TRBJ2-1; a weak D match, TRBD1 (6 bases). V was cut by 3 bases and J by 2 bases, with 8 bases left in between. In germline, CDR1 is DFQATT, CDR2 SNEGSKA (reference sequence). The CDR3 sequence is 13 residues long. CDR3 residues: CSASNRAYNEQFF. The CDR3 DNA is TGCAGTGCTAGCAACAGGGCCTACAATGAGCAGTTCTTC.

This clonotype was found a few times. This chain uses TRBV6-4 with TRBJ2-3; either TRBD1 or TRBD2 may supply D (5 bases each). This CDR3 has 14 residues. With 4 bases removed from V and 5 bases from J, the gap between germline ends came to 13 bases. In germline, CDR1 is MRHNA, CDR2 SNTAGT. The chain's CDR3 is CASSANGARDTQYF. CDR3 nucleotide sequence: TGTGCCAGCAGTGCAAACGGGGCAAGAGATACGCAGTATTTT.

The genes are TRBV7-2 and TRBJ2-1, with D possibly being TRBD1 (5 bases). This CDR3 region has 14 residues. The ends were cut back, 1 base at V and 7 bases at J, with 11 bases in the middle. Germline CDR1 is SGHTA and CDR2 is FQGNSA. CDR3 residues: CASSLVGRFNEQFF. DNA for the CDR3: TGTGCCAGCAGCTTAGTGGGGCGTTTTAATGAGCAGTTCTTC.

The chain has TRBV6-5 and TRBJ1-6; D call uncertain. CDR1 MNHEY and CDR2 SVGAGI come from the germline V gene. Trimming took 1 base from V and 7 from J, leaving 8 bases between them. This CDR3 comprises 14 residues. The CDR3 reads CASSYLASNSPLHF. In DNA form, the CDR3 reads TGTGCCAGCAGTTACTTGGCTAGCAATTCACCCCTCCACTTT.

This rearrangement joins TRBV19 to TRBJ1-2; maybe TRBD1 (6 bases). This CDR3 is 14 amino acids long. V lost 3 bases and J lost 6, with 14 bases in between. Germline lookup yields CDR1 LNHDA and CDR2 SQIVND (reference sequence). For the CDR3, the DNA is TGTGCCAGTAGTATCGGACAGAGAGGTGATGGCTACACCTTC. It codes for CASSIGQRGDGYTF.

This clonotype was counted ten times or more. CDR3: CASSQVAGNYEQYF. The CDR3 nucleotides read TGTGCCAGCAGCCAAGTCGCGGGTAACTACGAGCAGTACTTC. The rearrangement links TRBV4-2 to TRBJ2-7; TRBD2 might be the D (5 bases). V was pared by 1 base and J by 3 bases, with 10 bases between. Germline CDR1 is LGHNA and CDR2 is YNFKEQ. The CDR3 runs to 14 residues.

The CDR3 DNA reads TGCGCCAGCAGTGTGACAGGGAGGGACACCGGGGAGCTGTTTTTT. This gives the protein CASSVTGRDTGELFF. The V and J genes are TRBV10-2 and TRBJ2-2; either TRBD1 or TRBD2 may supply D (7 bases each). This CDR3 has 15 residues. The germline gives CDR1 WSHSY, CDR2 SAAADI. The V and J ends lost 4 bases and 3 bases respectively, with 12 bases between them.

The chain links TRBV12-3 or TRBV12-4 to TRBJ2-7, with a weak D call TRBD2 (5 bases). Trimming left V 0 bases short and J 6 bases short, with 9 bases between. This CDR3 is 13 amino acids long. This chain's CDR3 is CASSLARAAEQYV. The CDR3 DNA follows: TGTGCCAGCAGTTTAGCGCGAGCGGCCGAGCAGTACGTC.

The chain links TRBV7-2 to TRBJ1-2; 10 nucleotides align to TRBD1. The germline V gene encodes CDR1 SGHTA and CDR2 FQGNSA. V trimming: 5 bases; J trimming: 13 bases; junction bases outside the gene matches: 13. The CDR3 loop spans 14 amino acids. The CDR3 nucleotides are TGTGCCAGCAGCCAGCCCGGGACAGGGGAAACGTTCACCTTC. Translation gives CASSQPGTGETFTF. The full variable domain, rest sourced from reference TRBV7-2 and TRBJ1-2, is GAGVSQSPSNKVTEKGKDVELRCDPISGHTALYWYRQSLGQGLEFLIYFQGNSAPDKSGLPSDRFSAERTGGSVSTLTIQRTQQEDSAVYLCASSQPGTGETFTFGSGTRLTVV.

A few counts support this clonotype. The chain employs TRBV20-1 and TRBJ1-5, with TRBD1 as a possible D gene (6 bases). The CDR3 has 14 amino acids. The germline V and J ends were trimmed by 4 bases and 2 bases, with 12 bases remaining between them. Germline loops: CDR1 DFQATT, CDR2 SNEGSKA (reference sequence). CDR3 DNA sequence: TGCAGTGCTATGGACGGGGGCGGCAATCAGCCCCAGCATTTT. Translating it yields CSAMDGGGNQPQHF.

The rearrangement joins TRBV12-3 or TRBV12-4 to TRBJ1-2; the D is unclear. The V and J ends lost 6 bases and 5 bases respectively, with 13 bases between them. The CDR3 extends over 13 amino acids. This chain's CDR3 is CASSNGRKYGYTF. CDR3 coding DNA: TGTGCCAGCAGCAACGGACGGAAATATGGCTACACCTTC.

This clonotype was counted only a few times. V is TRBV6-2 or TRBV6-3 and J is TRBJ2-7; unclear D gene. This CDR3 spans 13 amino acids. The V end was cut by 6 bases, the J end by 2 bases, with 11 bases between. Germline CDR1 is MNHEY and CDR2 is SVGEGT. The CDR3 region is CASSLRPAYEQYV. In DNA form, the CDR3 reads TGTGCCAGCAGCCTACGACCGGCCTACGAGCAGTACGTC.

V usage is TRBV6-2 or TRBV6-3 and J usage is TRBJ2-2, with unresolved D. The germline V and J ends were trimmed by 7 bases and 4 bases, with 13 bases remaining between them. CDR1 and CDR2 from the germline V gene are MNHEY and SVGEGT. The CDR3 contains 14 residues. Written as DNA, the CDR3 is TGTGCCAGCAAAATGGAGTGGAGCACCGGGGAGCTGTTTTTT. Protein: CASKMEWSTGELFF.

This clonotype was observed a few times. The genes are TRBV7-2 and TRBJ2-3; 7 bases map to TRBD2. CDR1 and CDR2 from the germline V gene are SGHTA and FQGNSA. The CDR3 runs to 16 residues. Trimming took 3 bases from V and 6 from J; bases not matched to a gene: 12. CDR3 residues: CASSFQGGWGYDTQYF. The CDR3 DNA reads as TGTGCCAGCAGCTTCCAGGGAGGGTGGGGTTACGATACGCAGTATTTT.

A few counts support this clonotype. V usage is TRBV7-9 and J usage is TRBJ1-1, with D possibly TRBD1 on 5 matching bases. The germline V gene has CDR1 SEHNR and CDR2 FQNEAQ (reference sequence). There are 13 residues in the CDR3. Trimming left V 5 bases short and J 5 bases short, with 12 bases between. CDR3 loop: CASSLSGFTEAFF. In DNA form, the CDR3 reads TGTGCCAGCAGCCTATCAGGGTTTACTGAAGCTTTCTTT.

In its sample, this clonotype was seen many times. The CDR3 loop is CASSPSQVSNQPQHF. CDR3 DNA: TGTGCCAGCTCACCTTCACAGGTTAGCAATCAGCCCCAGCATTTT. The chain carries TRBV18 and TRBJ1-5; D might be TRBD1 (5 bases). The CDR3 spans 15 residues. The germline V gene encodes CDR1 KGHSH and CDR2 LQKENI. The V end was cut by 3 bases, the J end by 0 bases, with 9 bases between.

This clonotype was picked up a small number of times. CDR3 sequence reads: CATSRGDRGADTQYF. The CDR3 bases are TGTGCCACCAGCAGAGGGGACAGGGGGGCAGATACGCAGTATTTT. The chain has TRBV15 and TRBJ2-3; 11 nucleotides match TRBD1. This CDR3 is 15 amino acids long. The germline gives CDR1 LNHNV, CDR2 YYDKDF (reference sequence). V shed 1 base, J shed 4 bases, and the junction held 1 base outside the gene matches. The entire variable domain, with the rest obtained from reference TRBV15 and TRBJ2-3, is as follows: DAMVIQNPRYQVTQFGKPVTLSCSQTLNHNVMYWYQQKSSQAPKLLFHYYDKDFNNEADTPDNFQSRRPNTSFCFLDIRSPGLGDTAMYLCATSRGDRGADTQYFGPGTRLTVL.

The chain has TRBV25-1 and TRBJ2-7; possibly TRBD1 or TRBD2 for D (5 bases each). Trimming cost V 4 bases and J 7 bases, with 17 bases left between them. This CDR3 contains 14 residues. The germline V gene encodes CDR1 MGHDK and CDR2 SYGVNS. The chain's CDR3 is CASSGTGAPGEQYF. The CDR3 DNA follows: TGTGCCAGCAGTGGTACCGGGGCTCCGGGGGAGCAGTACTTC.

This clonotype has just a few counts. The genes are TRBV5-1 and TRBJ1-3, with a weak D call TRBD1 (5 bases). This CDR3 comprises 17 residues. CDR1 SGHRS and CDR2 YFSETQ come from the germline V gene. The V and J ends lost 4 bases and 2 bases respectively, with 19 bases between them. The CDR3 DNA sequence: TGCGCCAGCAGCCCACAACCGCAGGGTAGAGCTGGAAACACCATATATTTT. Translation: CASSPQPQGRAGNTIYF.

The V and J genes are TRBV5-1 and TRBJ2-6; a possible D gene is TRBD1 (5 bases). Germline lookup yields CDR1 SGHRS and CDR2 YFSETQ. With 4 bases removed from V and 0 bases from J, the gap between germline ends came to 11 bases. The CDR3 consists of 16 residues. Written as DNA, the CDR3 is TGCGCCAGCAGCCTAAGACAGTTCTCTGGGGCCAACGTCCTGACTTTC. The encoded protein is CASSLRQFSGANVLTF.

This clonotype appeared a few times. The chain employs TRBV11-2 and TRBJ2-3; D may correspond to TRBD1 or TRBD2 (5 bases each). Germline CDR1 and CDR2: SGHAT and FQNNGV. This CDR3 is built from 15 residues. Trimming removed 5 bases from V and 1 base from J, with 13 bases in between. This CDR3 reads CASSTRDGGTDTQYF. The CDR3 bases are TGTGCCAGCAGCACCCGGGACGGGGGCACAGATACGCAGTATTTT.

This rearrangement joins TRBV20-1 to TRBJ2-3, with D perhaps TRBD2 (5 bases). The CDR3 spans 13 residues. Germline V gene data show CDR1 as DFQATT and CDR2 as SNEGSKA (reference sequence). Written as DNA, the CDR3 is TGCAGCCCGGGATTTCGGGTAGGAGATACGCAGTATTTT. Protein sequence: CSPGFRVGDTQYF.

This chain links TRBV20-1 with TRBJ2-1; TRBD1 is a possible D gene (5 bases). The CDR3 spans 15 residues. Trimming took 6 bases from V and 5 from J, leaving 20 bases between them. CDR1 is DFQATT, CDR2 SNEGSKA, per germline (reference sequence). The CDR3 coding sequence is TGCAGTGCGACTCACCCCCGGCAGGGCCACAATGAGCAGTTCTTC. Encoded protein: CSATHPRQGHNEQFF.

The chain recombines TRBV6-6 with TRBJ2-5; possible D gene TRBD2, 6 bases. Trimming took off 6 bases at V and 5 bases at J, with 19 bases between the two ends. The CDR3 runs to 15 residues. Germline loops: CDR1 MNHNY, CDR2 SVGAGI (reference sequence). The CDR3 sequence is CASRRRDWGSETQYF. As DNA, the CDR3 is TGTGCCAGCAGACGCCGGGACTGGGGTTCGGAGACCCAGTACTTC.

The chain is built from TRBV12-3 or TRBV12-4 and TRBJ1-1, with a tentative D call TRBD1 (6 bases). The CDR3 spans 14 residues. V shed 2 bases and J shed 1 base, with 8 bases lying between them. The CDR3 sequence: CASSLQDRNTEAFF. For the CDR3, the DNA is TGTGCCAGCAGTTTACAGGACAGGAACACTGAAGCTTTCTTT.

J is TRBJ1-2 and V is TRBV19; D is perhaps TRBD1 (6 bases). Germline loops: CDR1 LNHDA, CDR2 SQIVND (reference sequence). The CDR3 length is 16 residues. Deletions cut 4 bases from V and 2 bases from J, with 17 bases between. The CDR3 DNA follows: TGTGCCAGTAGTACGGCGGACAGCACCTACAACTATGGCTACACCTTC. Translated: CASSTADSTYNYGYTF.

The table lists this clonotype with a few counts. The gene calls are TRBV12-3 or TRBV12-4 and TRBJ1-1; 8 positions agree with TRBD1. There are 13 residues in the CDR3. J was trimmed by 3 bases and V by 3 bases; bases with no gene match: 0. CDR3 DNA: TGTGCCAGCAGTTTGGGACAGGACACTGAAGCTTTCTTT. This sequence encodes CASSLGQDTEAFF.

This clonotype was found many times. The gene calls are TRBV7-2 and TRBJ2-7; the D is unclear. Trimming left V 3 bases short and J 0 bases short, with 6 bases between. The germline CDR1 and CDR2 sequences are SGHTA and FQGNSA. The CDR3 spans 13 residues. CDR3 sequence: CASSFWSSYEQYF. Written as DNA, the CDR3 is TGTGCCAGCAGCTTTTGGAGCTCCTACGAGCAGTACTTC.